Below, 5 T cell receptor beta chains from the same sample are listed, as sequenced in a study of blood T cell repertoires in COVID-19. Only in-frame clones appear in the TCRdb table, and some are missing; sequencing was by immunoSEQ multiplex PCR. The sample lists more than 200,000 clones, around nine tenths occurring once. The sequenced material came from peripheral blood. Every receptor here comes from a man aged 35-49 years with acute or convalescent COVID-19.

The rearrangement uses TRBV5-4 and TRBJ2-3; TRBD1 agrees at 8 bases. After removal of 4 bases from V and 1 base from J, the junction contained 5 bases not matched to a gene. This CDR3 has 15 amino acids. Germline lookup yields CDR1 SGHNT and CDR2 YYREEE (reference sequence). The CDR3 bases are TGTGCCAGCAGCCGAGGACAGGGACGCACAGATACGCAGTATTTT. Residues: CASSRGQGRTDTQYF.

The rearrangement uses TRBV29-1 and TRBJ2-7, with D possibly matching TRBD2 (6 bases). Germline-derived CDR1 and CDR2 are SQVTM and ANQGSEA. The V and J ends lost 3 bases and 3 bases respectively, with 12 bases between them. The CDR3 loop spans 13 amino acids. As DNA, the CDR3 is TGCAGCGTTGAGGGGGGAGAGCACTACGAGCAGTACTTC. Translation gives CSVEGGEHYEQYF.

The V and J genes are TRBV27 and TRBJ2-7; TRBD1 matches 10 bases. Germline loops: CDR1 MNHEY, CDR2 SMNVEV (reference sequence). The CDR3 sequence is 14 residues long. Germline trimming cut 5 bases from V and 6 bases from J; bases unmatched to any gene: 7. The CDR3 coding sequence is TGTGCCAGCAGTCCGCGGACAGGGGGTAGCGAGCAGTACTTC. This encodes CASSPRTGGSEQYF.

This clone showed up just a few times. The chain has TRBV7-9 and TRBJ2-1; TRBD2 agrees at 10 bases. V lost 8 bases to trimming and J lost 4 bases; unmatched junction nucleotides: 2. The CDR3 consists of 13 residues. Germline values: CDR1 SEHNR, CDR2 FQNEAQ (reference sequence). This CDR3 reads CASWTSGYNEQFF. Written as DNA, the CDR3 is TGTGCCAGCTGGACTAGCGGATACAATGAGCAGTTCTTC.

V and J are TRBV3-1 (or the pseudogene TRBV3-2) and TRBJ2-7; D is unresolved. Trimming shortened V by 1 base and J by 12 bases, and 16 bases separated the two germline ends. This CDR3 has 13 amino acids. In germline, CDR1 is LGHDT, CDR2 YNNKEL (reference sequence). The CDR3 nucleotides are TGTGCCAGCAGCCAAGGGAACTTGGGCGTAGGGTACTTC. Translating gives CASSQGNLGVGYF.